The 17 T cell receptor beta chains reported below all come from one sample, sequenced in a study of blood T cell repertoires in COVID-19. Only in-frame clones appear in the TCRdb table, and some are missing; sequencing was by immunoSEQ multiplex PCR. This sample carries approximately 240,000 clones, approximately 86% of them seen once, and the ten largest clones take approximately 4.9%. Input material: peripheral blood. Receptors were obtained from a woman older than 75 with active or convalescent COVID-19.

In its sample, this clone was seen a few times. CDR3 amino acids: CASYSSPMSYTF. The CDR3 bases are TGTGCCAGCTATAGTTCTCCTATGAGCTACACCTTC. This chain uses TRBV12-3 or TRBV12-4 with TRBJ1-2; D gene unclear. V was cut by 8 bases and J by 9 bases, with 16 bases left in between. This CDR3 is built from 12 residues.

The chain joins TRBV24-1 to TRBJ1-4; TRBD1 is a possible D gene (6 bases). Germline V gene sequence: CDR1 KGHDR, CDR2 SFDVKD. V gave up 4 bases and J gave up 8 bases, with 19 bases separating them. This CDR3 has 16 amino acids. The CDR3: CATSEASGAQGEKLFF. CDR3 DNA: TGTGCCACCAGTGAAGCCTCAGGGGCGCAGGGGGAAAAACTGTTTTTT.

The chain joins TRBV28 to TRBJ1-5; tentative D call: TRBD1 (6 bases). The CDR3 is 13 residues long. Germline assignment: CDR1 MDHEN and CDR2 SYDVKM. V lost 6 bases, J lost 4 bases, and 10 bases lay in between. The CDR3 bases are TGTGCCAGCAGCTCGGACAGAAATCAGCCCCAGCATTTT. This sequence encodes CASSSDRNQPQHF.

CDR3 sequence: CSASRLAGGGTDTQYF. CDR3 sequence (DNA): TGCAGTGCTAGTCGGCTAGCGGGGGGTGGGACAGATACGCAGTATTTT. The chain employs TRBV20-1 and TRBJ2-3, with 11 nucleotides matching TRBD2. This CDR3 has 16 amino acids. After removal of 3 bases from V and 3 bases from J, the junction contained 8 bases not matched to a gene. Germline values: CDR1 DFQATT, CDR2 SNEGSKA (reference sequence).

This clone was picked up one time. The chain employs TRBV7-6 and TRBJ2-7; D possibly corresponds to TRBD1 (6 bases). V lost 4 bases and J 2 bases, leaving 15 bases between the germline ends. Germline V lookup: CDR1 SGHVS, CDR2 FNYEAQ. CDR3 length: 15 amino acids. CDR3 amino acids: CASSSRTEATYEQYF. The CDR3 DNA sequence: TGTGCCAGCAGCTCTAGGACAGAAGCAACCTACGAGCAGTACTTC.

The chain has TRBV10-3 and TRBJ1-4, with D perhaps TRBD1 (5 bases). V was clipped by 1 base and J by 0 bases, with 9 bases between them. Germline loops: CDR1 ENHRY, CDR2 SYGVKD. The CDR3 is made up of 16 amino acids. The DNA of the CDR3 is TGTGCCATCAGTGAGTTTAGGGGTGCAACTAATGAAAAACTGTTTTTT. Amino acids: CAISEFRGATNEKLFF.

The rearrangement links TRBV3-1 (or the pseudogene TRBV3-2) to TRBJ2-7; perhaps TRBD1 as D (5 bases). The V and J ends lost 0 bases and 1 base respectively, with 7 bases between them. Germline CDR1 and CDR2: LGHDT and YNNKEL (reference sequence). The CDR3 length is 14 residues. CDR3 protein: CASSQDRTSYEQYF. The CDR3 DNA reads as TGTGCCAGCAGCCAAGATCGGACATCCTACGAGCAGTACTTC.

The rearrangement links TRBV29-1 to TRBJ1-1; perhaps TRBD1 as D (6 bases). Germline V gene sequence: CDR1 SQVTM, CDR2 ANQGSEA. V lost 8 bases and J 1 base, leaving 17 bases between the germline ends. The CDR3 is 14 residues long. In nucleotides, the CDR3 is TGCAGCAGTGTTCGGGGGGCTGGGAACACTGAAGCTTTCTTT. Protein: CSSVRGAGNTEAFF. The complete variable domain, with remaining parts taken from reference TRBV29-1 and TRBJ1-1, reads SAVISQKPSRDICQRGTSLTIQCQVDSQVTMMFWYRQQPGQSLTLIATANQGSEATYESGFVIDKFPISRPNLTFSTLTVSNMSPEDSSIYLCSSVRGAGNTEAFFGQGTRLTVV.

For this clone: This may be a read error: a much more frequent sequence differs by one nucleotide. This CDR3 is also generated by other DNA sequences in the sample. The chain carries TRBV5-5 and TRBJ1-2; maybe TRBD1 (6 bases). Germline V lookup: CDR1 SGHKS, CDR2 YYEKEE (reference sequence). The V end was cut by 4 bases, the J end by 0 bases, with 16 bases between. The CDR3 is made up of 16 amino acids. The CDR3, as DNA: TGTGCCAGCAGCCCCGCTGGGGGCGCCGCTAACTATGGCTACACCTTC. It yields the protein CASSPAGGAANYGYTF.

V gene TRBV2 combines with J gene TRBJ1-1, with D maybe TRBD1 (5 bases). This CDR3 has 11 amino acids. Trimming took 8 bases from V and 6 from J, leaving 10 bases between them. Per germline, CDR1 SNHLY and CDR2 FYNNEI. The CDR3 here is CASARVSEAFF. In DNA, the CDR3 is TGTGCCAGCGCCAGGGTTTCTGAAGCTTTCTTT. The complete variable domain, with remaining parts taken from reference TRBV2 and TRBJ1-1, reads EPEVTQTPSHQVTQMGQEVILRCVPISNHLYFYWYRQILGQKVEFLVSFYNNEISEKSEIFDDQFSVERPDGSNFTLKIRSTKLEDSAMYFCASARVSEAFFGQGTRLTVV.

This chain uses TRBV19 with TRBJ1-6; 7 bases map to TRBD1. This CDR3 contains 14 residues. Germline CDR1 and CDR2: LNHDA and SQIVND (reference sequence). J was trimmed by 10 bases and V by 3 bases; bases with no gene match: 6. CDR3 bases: TGTGCCAGTAGTATGAACAGGGGAGAATCACCCCTCCACTTT. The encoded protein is CASSMNRGESPLHF.

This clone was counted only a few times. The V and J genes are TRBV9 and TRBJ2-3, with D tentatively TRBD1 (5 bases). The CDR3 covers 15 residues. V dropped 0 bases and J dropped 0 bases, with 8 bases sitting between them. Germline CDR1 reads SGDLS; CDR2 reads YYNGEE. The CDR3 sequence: CASSVAAGSTDTQYF. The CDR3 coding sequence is TGTGCCAGCAGCGTAGCTGCAGGGAGCACAGATACGCAGTATTTT. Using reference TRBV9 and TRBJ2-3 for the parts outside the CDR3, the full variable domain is DSGVTQTPKHLITATGQRVTLRCSPRSGDLSVYWYQQSLDQGLQFLIQYYNGEERAKGNILERFSAQQFPDLHSELNLSSLELGDSALYFCASSVAAGSTDTQYFGPGTRLTVL.

In nucleotides, the CDR3 is TGTGCCAGCAGACCCACAGGGGGCAGTTATGGCTACACCTTC. Translation gives CASRPTGGSYGYTF. The rearrangement links TRBV5-5 to TRBJ1-2, with 9 bases identical to TRBD1. The germline CDR1 and CDR2 sequences are SGHKS and YYEKEE (reference sequence). The junction had 7 bases not matched to a gene; V was cut back by 5 bases and J by 5 bases. The CDR3 is 14 amino acids.

CDR3 region: CASDTGTGGSGYTF. CDR3 DNA: TGCGCCAGCGATACCGGGACAGGGGGTAGTGGCTACACCTTC. The rearrangement joins TRBV10-2 to TRBJ1-2; 11 bases fit TRBD1. Germline CDR1 is WSHSY and CDR2 is SAAADI. This CDR3 has 14 amino acids. V lost 8 bases, J lost 7 bases, and 9 bases stayed unmatched.

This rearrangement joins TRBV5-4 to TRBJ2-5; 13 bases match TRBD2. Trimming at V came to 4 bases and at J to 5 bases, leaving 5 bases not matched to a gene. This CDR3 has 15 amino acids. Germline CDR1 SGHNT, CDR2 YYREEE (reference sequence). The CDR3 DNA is TGTGCCAGCAGCGGAGGACTAGCGGGAGTGGAGACCCAGTACTTC. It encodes CASSGGLAGVETQYF.

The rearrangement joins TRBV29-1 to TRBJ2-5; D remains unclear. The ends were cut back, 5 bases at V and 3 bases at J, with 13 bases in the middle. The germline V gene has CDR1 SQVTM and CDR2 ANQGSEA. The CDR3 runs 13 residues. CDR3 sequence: CSVLPLREETQYF. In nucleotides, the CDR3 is TGCAGCGTTCTCCCGTTAAGAGAAGAGACCCAGTACTTC.

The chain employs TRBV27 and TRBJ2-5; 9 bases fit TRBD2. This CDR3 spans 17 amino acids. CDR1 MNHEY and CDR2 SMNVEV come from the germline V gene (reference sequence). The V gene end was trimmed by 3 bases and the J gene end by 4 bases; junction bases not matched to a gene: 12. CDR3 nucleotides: TGTGCCAGCAGTTTTAGTTGGGCGGGGGGGCTCCGAGAGACCCAGTACTTC. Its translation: CASSFSWAGGLRETQYF.